The clone carrying this T cell receptor beta chain was recorded many times. The data stem from a study of human T cells and chemical hapten exposure. Time point given: patch test 2, 6 weeks after DPC sensitization. Described treatment: therapeutic diphenylcyclopropenone sensitization with weekly scalp DPC. CDR1 and CDR2 from the germline V gene are SGHTA and FQGNSA. The CDR3 runs to 12 residues. With 4 bases removed from V and 9 bases from J, the gap between germline ends came to 11 bases. Using its own MiXCR run on the RACE reads, TCRdb lists one record per CDR3 protein. The sample records some 90,000 distinct CDR3 sequences, over 9.5% being singletons.

This clonotype was sampled from a middle-aged woman with alopecia areata. Some clones in this sample may be carry-over from other donors' samples. Sequences were derived from whole blood, sampled in connection with sensitization to the hapten diphenylcyclopropenone (DPC). The J gene is TRBJ2-3, the V gene TRBV7-2; no firm D call. The CDR3 DNA reads TGTGCCAGCAGCTCGAGTGTGGAGACGCAGTATTTT. Amino acid sequence: CASSSSVETQYF.